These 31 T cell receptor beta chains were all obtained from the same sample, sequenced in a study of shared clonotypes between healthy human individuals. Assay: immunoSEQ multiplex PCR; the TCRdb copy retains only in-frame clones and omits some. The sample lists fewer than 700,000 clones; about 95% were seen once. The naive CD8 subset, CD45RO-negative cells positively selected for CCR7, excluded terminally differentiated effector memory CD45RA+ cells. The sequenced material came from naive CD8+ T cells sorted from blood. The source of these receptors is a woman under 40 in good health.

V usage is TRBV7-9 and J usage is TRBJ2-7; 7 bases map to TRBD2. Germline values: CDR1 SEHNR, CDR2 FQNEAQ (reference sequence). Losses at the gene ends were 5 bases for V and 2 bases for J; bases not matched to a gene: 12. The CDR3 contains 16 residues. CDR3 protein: CASSGGKGRGTYEQYF. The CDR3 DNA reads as TGTGCCAGCAGCGGGGGTAAAGGGAGGGGAACCTACGAGCAGTACTTC. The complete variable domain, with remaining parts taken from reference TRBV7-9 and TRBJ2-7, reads DTGVSQNPRHKITKRGQNVTFRCDPISEHNRLYWYRQTLGQGPEFLTYFQNEAQLEKSRLLSDRFSAERPKGSFSTLEIQRTEQGDSAMYLCASSGGKGRGTYEQYFGPGTRLTVT.

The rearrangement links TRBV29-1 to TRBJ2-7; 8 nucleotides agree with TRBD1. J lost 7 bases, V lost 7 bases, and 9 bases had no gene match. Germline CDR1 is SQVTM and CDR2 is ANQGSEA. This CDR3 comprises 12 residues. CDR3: CSARQGAGEQYF. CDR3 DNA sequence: TGCAGCGCGCGGCAGGGGGCTGGGGAGCAGTACTTC.

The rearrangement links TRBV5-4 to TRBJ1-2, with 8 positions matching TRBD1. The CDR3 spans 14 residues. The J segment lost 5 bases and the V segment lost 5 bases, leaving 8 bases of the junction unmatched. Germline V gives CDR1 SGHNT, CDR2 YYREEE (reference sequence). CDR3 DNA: TGTGCCAGCAGTGCCGACAGGGGCCTTTATGGCTACACCTTC. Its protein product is CASSADRGLYGYTF.

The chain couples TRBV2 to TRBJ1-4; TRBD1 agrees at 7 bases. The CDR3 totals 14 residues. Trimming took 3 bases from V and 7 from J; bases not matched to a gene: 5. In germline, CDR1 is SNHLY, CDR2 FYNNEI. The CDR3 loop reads CASSEMTGPEKLFF. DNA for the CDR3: TGTGCCAGCAGTGAGATGACAGGGCCTGAAAAACTGTTTTTT.

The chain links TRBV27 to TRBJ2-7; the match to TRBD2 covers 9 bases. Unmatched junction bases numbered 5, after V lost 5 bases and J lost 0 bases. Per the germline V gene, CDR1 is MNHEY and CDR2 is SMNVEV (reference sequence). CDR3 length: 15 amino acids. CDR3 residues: CASSISGRSSYEQYF. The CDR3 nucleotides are TGTGCCAGCAGTATAAGCGGGAGGAGCTCCTACGAGCAGTACTTC.

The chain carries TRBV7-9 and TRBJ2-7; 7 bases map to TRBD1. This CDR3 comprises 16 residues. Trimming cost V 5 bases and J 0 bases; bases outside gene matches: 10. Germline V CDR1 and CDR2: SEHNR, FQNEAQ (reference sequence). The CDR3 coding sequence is TGTGCCAGCAGCCACCCCGGACAGGTCCTCTCCTACGAGCAGTACTTC. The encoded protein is CASSHPGQVLSYEQYF.

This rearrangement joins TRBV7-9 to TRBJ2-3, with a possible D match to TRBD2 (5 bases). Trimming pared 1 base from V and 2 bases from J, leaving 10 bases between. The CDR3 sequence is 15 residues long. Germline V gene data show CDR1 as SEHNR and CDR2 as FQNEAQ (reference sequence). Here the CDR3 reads CASSLGWETTDTQYF. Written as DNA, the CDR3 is TGTGCCAGCAGCTTAGGGTGGGAGACCACAGATACGCAGTATTTT.

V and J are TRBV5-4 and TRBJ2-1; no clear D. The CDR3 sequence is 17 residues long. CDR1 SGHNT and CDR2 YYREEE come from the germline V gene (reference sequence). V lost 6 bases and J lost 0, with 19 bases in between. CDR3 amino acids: CASTPFYRSSSYNEQFF. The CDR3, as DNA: TGTGCCAGCACCCCGTTTTACCGGAGTAGCTCCTACAATGAGCAGTTCTTC.

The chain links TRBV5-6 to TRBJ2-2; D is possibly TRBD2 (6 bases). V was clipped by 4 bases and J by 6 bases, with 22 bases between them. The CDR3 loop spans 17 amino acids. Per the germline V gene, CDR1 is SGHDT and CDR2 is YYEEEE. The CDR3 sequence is CASSPTPGSPYAGELFF. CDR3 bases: TGTGCCAGCAGCCCCACCCCCGGGAGCCCGTACGCCGGGGAGCTGTTTTTT.

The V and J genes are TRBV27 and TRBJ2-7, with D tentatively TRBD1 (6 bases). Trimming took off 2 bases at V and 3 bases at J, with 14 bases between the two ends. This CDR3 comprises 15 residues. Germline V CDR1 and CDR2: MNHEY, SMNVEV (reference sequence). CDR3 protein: CASSLRTGPFYEQYF. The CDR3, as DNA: TGTGCCAGCAGTTTAAGAACAGGGCCTTTCTACGAGCAGTACTTC.

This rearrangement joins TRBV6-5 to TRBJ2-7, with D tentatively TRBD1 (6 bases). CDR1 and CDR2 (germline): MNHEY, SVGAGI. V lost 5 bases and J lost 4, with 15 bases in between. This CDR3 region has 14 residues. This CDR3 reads CASSPNRDLYEQYF. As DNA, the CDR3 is TGTGCCAGCAGTCCAAACAGGGATCTTTACGAGCAGTACTTC.

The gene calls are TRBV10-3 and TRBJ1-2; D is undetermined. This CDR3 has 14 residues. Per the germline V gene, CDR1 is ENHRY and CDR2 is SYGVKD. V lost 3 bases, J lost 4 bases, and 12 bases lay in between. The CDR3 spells CAISDGTPGYGYTF. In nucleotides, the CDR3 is TGTGCCATCAGTGATGGCACTCCTGGCTATGGCTACACCTTC.

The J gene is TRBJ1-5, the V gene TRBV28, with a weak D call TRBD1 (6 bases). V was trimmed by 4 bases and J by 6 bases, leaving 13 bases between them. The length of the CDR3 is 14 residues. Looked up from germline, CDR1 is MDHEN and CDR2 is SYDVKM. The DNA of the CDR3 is TGTGCCAGCAGTTCCGGGACATTAGGTCAGCCCCAGCATTTT. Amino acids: CASSSGTLGQPQHF.

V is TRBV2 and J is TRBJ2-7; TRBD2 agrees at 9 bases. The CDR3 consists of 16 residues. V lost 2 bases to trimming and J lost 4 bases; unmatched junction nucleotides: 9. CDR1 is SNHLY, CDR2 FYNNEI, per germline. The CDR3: CASSEPPVAGVYEQYF. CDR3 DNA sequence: TGTGCCAGCAGTGAACCACCCGTAGCGGGAGTGTACGAGCAGTACTTC.

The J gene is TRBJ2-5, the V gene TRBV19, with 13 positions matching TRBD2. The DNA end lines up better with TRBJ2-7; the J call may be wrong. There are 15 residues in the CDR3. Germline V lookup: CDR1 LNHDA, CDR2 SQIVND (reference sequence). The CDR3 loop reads CASSQGTSGTYEQYF. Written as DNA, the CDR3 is TGTGCCAGTAGTCAAGGGACTAGCGGGACGTACGAGCAGTACTTC.

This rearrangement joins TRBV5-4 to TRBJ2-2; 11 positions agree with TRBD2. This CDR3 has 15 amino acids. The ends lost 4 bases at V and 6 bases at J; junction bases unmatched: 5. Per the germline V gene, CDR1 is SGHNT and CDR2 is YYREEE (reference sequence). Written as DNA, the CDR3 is TGTGCCAGCAGCCTACTAGCGGGAGCTCCCGGGGAGCTGTTTTTT. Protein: CASSLLAGAPGELFF.

The CDR3 DNA reads as TGCGCCAGCAGCCAAGATCTACAGGACAATCAGCCCCAGCATTTT. Its translation: CASSQDLQDNQPQHF. The V and J genes are TRBV4-1 and TRBJ1-5, with a tentative D call TRBD1 (5 bases). The CDR3 extends over 15 amino acids. Between the trimmed V and J ends, which lost 0 bases and 3 bases, there was a span of 9 bases. Germline V gene sequence: CDR1 MGHRA, CDR2 YSYEKL.

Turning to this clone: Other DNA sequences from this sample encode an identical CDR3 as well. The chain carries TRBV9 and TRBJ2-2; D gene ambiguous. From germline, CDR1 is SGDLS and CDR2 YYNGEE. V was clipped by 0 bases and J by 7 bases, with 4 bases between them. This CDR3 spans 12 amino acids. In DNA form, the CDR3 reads TGTGCCAGCAGCGTAGAAGGCGGGGAGCTGTTTTTT. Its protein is CASSVEGGELFF.

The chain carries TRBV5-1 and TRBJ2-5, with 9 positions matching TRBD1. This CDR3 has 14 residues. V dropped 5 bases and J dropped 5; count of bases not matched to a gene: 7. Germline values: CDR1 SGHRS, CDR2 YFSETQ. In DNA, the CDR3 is TGCGCCAGCAGGCCTCAAGGACAGGGGGAGACCCAGTACTTC. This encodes CASRPQGQGETQYF. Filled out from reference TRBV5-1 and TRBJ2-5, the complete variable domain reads KAGVTQTPRYLIKTRGQQVTLSCSPISGHRSVSWYQQTPGQGLQFLFEYFSETQRNKGNFPGRFSGRQFSNSRSEMNVSTLELGDSALYLCASRPQGQGETQYFGPGTRLLVL.

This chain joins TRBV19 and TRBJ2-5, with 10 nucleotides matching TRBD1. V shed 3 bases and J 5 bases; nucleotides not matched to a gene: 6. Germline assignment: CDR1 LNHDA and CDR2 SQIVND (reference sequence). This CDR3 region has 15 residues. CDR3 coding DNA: TGTGCCAGTAGTATTTGGGACAGGGGATCCGAGACCCAGTACTTC. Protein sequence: CASSIWDRGSETQYF.

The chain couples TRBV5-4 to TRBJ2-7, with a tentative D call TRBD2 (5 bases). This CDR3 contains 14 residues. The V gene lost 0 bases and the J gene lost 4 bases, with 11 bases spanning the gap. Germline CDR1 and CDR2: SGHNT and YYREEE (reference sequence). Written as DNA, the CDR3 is TGTGCCAGCAGCTTGGGGGAGAGGGCTTACGAGCAGTACTTC. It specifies CASSLGERAYEQYF.

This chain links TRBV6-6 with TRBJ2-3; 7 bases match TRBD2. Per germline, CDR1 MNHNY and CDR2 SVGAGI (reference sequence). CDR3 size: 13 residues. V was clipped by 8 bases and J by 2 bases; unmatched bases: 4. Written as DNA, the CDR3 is TGTGCCAGCCGCGGGACTATCACAGATACGCAGTATTTT. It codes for CASRGTITDTQYF.

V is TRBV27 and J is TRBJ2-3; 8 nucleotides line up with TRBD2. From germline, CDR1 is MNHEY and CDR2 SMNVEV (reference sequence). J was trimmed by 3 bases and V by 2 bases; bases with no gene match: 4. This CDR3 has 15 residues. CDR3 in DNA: TGTGCCAGCAGTTTACGCGGCGGGAGGACAGATACGCAGTATTTT. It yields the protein CASSLRGGRTDTQYF.

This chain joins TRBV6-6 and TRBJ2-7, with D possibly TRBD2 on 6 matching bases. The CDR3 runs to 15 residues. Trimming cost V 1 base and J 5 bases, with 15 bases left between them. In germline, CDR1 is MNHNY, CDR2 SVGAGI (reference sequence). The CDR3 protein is CASSYWISGTNEQYF. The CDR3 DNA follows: TGTGCCAGCAGTTACTGGATTAGCGGCACTAACGAGCAGTACTTC.

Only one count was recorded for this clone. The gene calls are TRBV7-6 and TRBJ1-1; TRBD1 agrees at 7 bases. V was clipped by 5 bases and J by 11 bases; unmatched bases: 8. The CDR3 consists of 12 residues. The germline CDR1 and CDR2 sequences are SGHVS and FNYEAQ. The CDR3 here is CASSLPGQKAFF. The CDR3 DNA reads TGTGCCAGCAGCCTCCCGGGACAGAAGGCTTTCTTT.

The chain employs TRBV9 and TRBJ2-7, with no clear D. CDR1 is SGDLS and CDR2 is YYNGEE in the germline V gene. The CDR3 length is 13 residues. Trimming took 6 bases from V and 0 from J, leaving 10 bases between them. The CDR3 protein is CASNQGDSYEQYF. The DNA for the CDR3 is TGTGCCAGCAACCAAGGTGACTCCTACGAGCAGTACTTC.

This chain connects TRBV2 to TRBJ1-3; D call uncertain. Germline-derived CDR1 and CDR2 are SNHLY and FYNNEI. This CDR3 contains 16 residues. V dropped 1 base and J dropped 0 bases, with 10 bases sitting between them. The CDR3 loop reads CASSEEPASSGNTIYF. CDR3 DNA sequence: TGTGCCAGCAGTGAAGAACCGGCGAGCTCTGGAAACACCATATATTTT.

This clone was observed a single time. CDR3 amino acids: CASSKGVLTSGSYEQYF. The CDR3 coding sequence is TGTGCCAGCAGCAAAGGAGTCCTGACTAGCGGGAGTTACGAGCAGTACTTC. The chain combines TRBV21-1 with TRBJ2-7; no DNA check was done on the table's D call, TRBD2. TRBV21-1 is listed as a pseudogene. The length of the CDR3 is 17 residues.

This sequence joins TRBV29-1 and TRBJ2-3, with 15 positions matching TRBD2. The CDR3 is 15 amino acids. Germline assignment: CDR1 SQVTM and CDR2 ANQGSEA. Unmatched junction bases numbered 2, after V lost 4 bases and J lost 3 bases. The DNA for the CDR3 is TGCAGCGTTGGGGGACTAGCGGGAGGTACAGATACGCAGTATTTT. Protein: CSVGGLAGGTDTQYF.

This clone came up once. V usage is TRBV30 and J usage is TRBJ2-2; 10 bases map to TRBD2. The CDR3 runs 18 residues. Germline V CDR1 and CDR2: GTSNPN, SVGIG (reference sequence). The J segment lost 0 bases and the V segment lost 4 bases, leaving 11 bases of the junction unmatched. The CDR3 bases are TGTGCCTGGAAGCCCCACCTACTAGCGGGATCGAACACCGGGGAGCTGTTTTTT. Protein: CAWKPHLLAGSNTGELFF. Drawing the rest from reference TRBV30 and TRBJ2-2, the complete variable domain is SQTIHQWPATLVQPVGSPLSLECTVEGTSNPNLYWYRQAAGRGLQLLFYSVGIGQISSEVPQNLSASRPQDRQFILSSKKLLLSDSGFYLCAWKPHLLAGSNTGELFFGEGSRLTVL.

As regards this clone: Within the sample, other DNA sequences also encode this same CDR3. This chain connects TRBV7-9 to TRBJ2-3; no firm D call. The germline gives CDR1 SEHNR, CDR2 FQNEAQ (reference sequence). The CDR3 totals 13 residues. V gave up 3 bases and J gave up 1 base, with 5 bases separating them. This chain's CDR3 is CASSLARTDTQYF. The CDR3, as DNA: TGTGCCAGCAGCTTGGCCCGCACAGATACGCAGTATTTT. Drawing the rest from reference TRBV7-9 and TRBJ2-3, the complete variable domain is DTGVSQNPRHKITKRGQNVTFRCDPISEHNRLYWYRQTLGQGPEFLTYFQNEAQLEKSRLLSDRFSAERPKGSFSTLEIQRTEQGDSAMYLCASSLARTDTQYFGPGTRLTVL.